One sample yielded the 22 T cell receptor beta chains listed below, sequenced in a study. TCRdb re-called the 5' RACE reads through MiXCR, storing one row per CDR3 protein. The table lists just under 65,000 distinct CDR3 sequences, less than 25% of them singletons. Sequences were obtained from memory CD4+ T cells sorted from a lymph node. Subset reported: memory CD4+ T cells, CD4+CD45RO+CD25-. These TCRs come from a female donor with breast cancer.

This clonotype was recorded a few times. The rearrangement links TRBV4-3 to TRBJ2-1; TRBD2 aligns across 9 bases. Germline V gives CDR1 LGHNA, CDR2 YSLEER. The V segment lost 4 bases and the J segment 8 bases; nucleotides outside the gene matches: 6. The CDR3 consists of 14 residues. The CDR3 nucleotides are TGCGCCAGCAGCCTAGCGGGAGCAGGAGATGAGCAGTTCTTC. Its translation: CASSLAGAGDEQFF.

The chain couples TRBV5-1 to TRBJ2-2; 8 bases map to TRBD1. V dropped 5 bases and J dropped 3; count of bases not matched to a gene: 9. CDR1 and CDR2 from the germline V gene are SGHRS and YFSETQ. The CDR3 has 16 amino acids. CDR3 protein: CASSYTGGVDTGELFF. The DNA of the CDR3 is TGCGCCAGCAGTTATACAGGGGGAGTAGACACCGGGGAGCTGTTTTTT.

V and J are TRBV4-2 and TRBJ2-3, with D perhaps TRBD1 (6 bases). The CDR3 has 14 amino acids. Per the germline V gene, CDR1 is LGHNA and CDR2 is YNFKEQ. Deletions cut 4 bases from V and 2 bases from J, with 10 bases between. DNA for the CDR3: TGTGCCAGCAGCCGGGACACCTCCACAGATACGCAGTATTTT. Amino acids: CASSRDTSTDTQYF.

On this clonotype: The CDR3 carries no conserved terminal phenylalanine or tryptophan, so it likely arises from a read error. This chain connects TRBV6-6 to TRBJ1-2; unclear D gene. The CDR3 loop spans 13 amino acids. CDR1 is MNHNY and CDR2 is SVGAGI in the germline V gene (reference sequence). Trimming took 4 bases from V and 0 from J, leaving 6 bases between them. The CDR3 reads CASSFTANYGYTL. CDR3 coding DNA: TGTGCCAGCAGTTTCACAGCTAACTATGGCTACACCCTC.

This clonotype showed up just a few times. J is TRBJ2-2 and V is TRBV24-1; no clear D gene. The V and J ends lost 7 bases and 5 bases respectively, with 7 bases between them. Germline V gene sequence: CDR1 KGHDR, CDR2 SFDVKD. The CDR3 runs to 12 residues. The CDR3 DNA is TGTGCCACCAGGGCCCTTACCGGGGAGCTGTTTTTT. Translation gives CATRALTGELFF.

This clonotype was picked up a small number of times. This chain connects TRBV20-1 to TRBJ2-3; the D is unclear. This CDR3 spans 11 amino acids. Trimming took off 1 base at V and 6 bases at J, with 5 bases between the two ends. Germline values: CDR1 DFQATT, CDR2 SNEGSKA (reference sequence). CDR3 protein: CSARVRDTQYF. In DNA, the CDR3 is TGCAGTGCTAGAGTCAGGGATACGCAGTATTTT.

This clonotype has a handful of counts. V is TRBV5-6 and J is TRBJ1-5; 10 nucleotides agree with TRBD1. V gave up 4 bases and J gave up 6 bases; unmatched junction bases: 4. Germline loops: CDR1 SGHDT, CDR2 YYEEEE. This CDR3 spans 14 amino acids. For the CDR3, the DNA is TGTGCCAGCAGCGGGTGGGACAGGGGTCAGCCCCAGCATTTT. It specifies CASSGWDRGQPQHF.

The rearrangement joins TRBV7-2 to TRBJ1-6, with 8 positions matching TRBD1. The V and J ends lost 4 bases and 7 bases, in that order; junction bases with no gene match: 6. The CDR3 is made up of 15 amino acids. CDR1 and CDR2 (germline): SGHTA, FQGNSA. The CDR3 DNA is TGTGCCAGCAGCTATAGGACAGGGACAAATTCACCCCTCCACTTT. It encodes CASSYRTGTNSPLHF.

The chain has TRBV6-5 and TRBJ1-2; weak D call: TRBD1 (6 bases). The CDR3 length is 16 residues. The germline CDR1 and CDR2 sequences are MNHEY and SVGAGI. V lost 6 bases and J lost 3, with 20 bases in between. The CDR3 loop is CASSRGAGGQDYGYTF. CDR3 bases: TGTGCCAGCAGCCGCGGGGCGGGGGGCCAGGACTATGGCTACACCTTC.

This chain uses TRBV5-1 with TRBJ1-2; 10 bases line up with TRBD1. V dropped 7 bases and J dropped 8; count of bases not matched to a gene: 14. Germline V CDR1 and CDR2: SGHRS, YFSETQ. The CDR3 runs to 15 residues. CDR3 DNA sequence: TGCGCCAGCTGCCCCGGGACAGGGGCTTCAGAAGGCTACACCTTC. It specifies CASCPGTGASEGYTF.

This clonotype was found many times. This chain links TRBV6-1 with TRBJ1-5; unclear D gene. Trimming cost V 4 bases and J 6 bases, with 13 bases left between them. The germline gives CDR1 MNHNS, CDR2 SASEGT. The CDR3 covers 14 residues. CDR3 nucleotide sequence: TGTGCCAGCAGTGTTGGTGTCTTGGGTCAGCCCCAGCATTTT. Translation gives CASSVGVLGQPQHF.

On this clonotype itself: Likely a read error: the CDR3 ends without its conserved phenylalanine or tryptophan. The chain employs TRBV7-8 and TRBJ1-6, with D possibly matching TRBD1 (6 bases). This CDR3 comprises 18 residues. Germline V gene lookup returns CDR1 SGHVS and CDR2 FQNEAQ. Trimming pared 4 bases from V and 10 bases from J, leaving 26 bases between. The chain's CDR3 is CASSSGASGGNPRSPLHV. CDR3 DNA: TGTGCCAGCAGCTCTGGGGCATCGGGGGGCAATCCTAGATCACCCCTCCACGTT.

This clonotype was picked up many times. This sequence joins TRBV20-1 and TRBJ2-7; 9 bases align to TRBD2. The CDR3 totals 13 residues. CDR1 is DFQATT and CDR2 is SNEGSKA in the germline V gene (reference sequence). V shed 2 bases and J 5 bases; nucleotides not matched to a gene: 4. The CDR3 reads CSARLVAGDEQYF. In DNA, the CDR3 is TGCAGTGCTAGATTGGTAGCGGGAGACGAGCAGTACTTC.

This clonotype turned up a few times. The J gene is TRBJ1-4, the V gene TRBV5-6; no definite D call. Deletions cut 7 bases from V and 4 bases from J, with 11 bases between. In germline, CDR1 is SGHDT, CDR2 YYEEEE. This CDR3 spans 13 amino acids. The chain's CDR3 is CASRWGNNEKLFF. The CDR3 DNA reads TGTGCCAGCCGCTGGGGAAATAATGAAAAACTGTTTTTT.

This clonotype was counted a few times. V gene TRBV20-1 combines with J gene TRBJ1-4, with D uncertain. The V end lost 3 bases, the J end lost 6 bases, and 8 bases lay between the germline ends. Germline loops: CDR1 DFQATT, CDR2 SNEGSKA (reference sequence). This CDR3 comprises 12 residues. The CDR3 nucleotides are TGCAGTGCTAGGTACCGGTATGAAAAACTGTTTTTT. Its translation: CSARYRYEKLFF.

The chain employs TRBV6-1 and TRBJ2-6; D is unclear. Deletions cut 8 bases from V and 0 bases from J, with 5 bases between. Germline values: CDR1 MNHNS, CDR2 SASEGT. The CDR3 is made up of 13 amino acids. The CDR3 spells CASAPSGANVLTF. The CDR3 DNA follows: TGTGCCAGCGCTCCCTCTGGGGCCAACGTCCTGACTTTC.

This chain links TRBV18 with TRBJ2-5; 7 nucleotides agree with TRBD1. V lost 4 bases to trimming and J lost 3 bases; unmatched junction nucleotides: 2. CDR1 and CDR2 from the germline V gene are KGHSH and LQKENI. The CDR3 contains 13 residues. The CDR3 reads CASSRGQKETQYF. CDR3 sequence (DNA): TGTGCCAGCTCACGGGGACAGAAAGAGACCCAGTACTTC.

The CDR3 spells CASGGTGANVLTF. Written as DNA, the CDR3 is TGTGCCAGCGGGGGTACTGGGGCCAACGTCCTGACTTTC. This chain joins TRBV6-6 and TRBJ2-6; tentatively, D is TRBD1 or TRBD2 (5 bases each). This CDR3 spans 13 amino acids. Germline V CDR1 and CDR2: MNHNY, SVGAGI (reference sequence). Trimming cost V 8 bases and J 2 bases, with 7 bases left between them.

This clonotype has a handful of counts. V usage is TRBV5-1 and J usage is TRBJ2-2; 8 bases are a match to TRBD1. Trimming removed 0 bases from V and 5 bases from J; junction bases left unmatched: 3. This CDR3 has 15 residues. The germline V gene encodes CDR1 SGHRS and CDR2 YFSETQ. This CDR3 reads CASSLGTGPTGELFF. The CDR3 DNA is TGCGCCAGCAGCTTGGGGACAGGGCCAACCGGGGAGCTGTTTTTT.

The rearrangement uses TRBV7-2 and TRBJ2-3, with D tentatively TRBD1 (5 bases). V lost 2 bases and J 0 bases, leaving 12 bases between the germline ends. CDR1 and CDR2 (germline): SGHTA, FQGNSA. This CDR3 is 16 amino acids long. DNA of the CDR3: TGTGCCAGCAGCTTAACCACAGGCGCCAGCACAGATACGCAGTATTTT. Residues: CASSLTTGASTDTQYF. Using reference TRBV7-2 and TRBJ2-3 for the parts outside the CDR3, the full variable domain is GAGVSQSPSNKVTEKGKDVELRCDPISGHTALYWYRQSLGQGLEFLIYFQGNSAPDKSGLPSDRFSAERTGGSVSTLTIQRTQQEDSAVYLCASSLTTGASTDTQYFGPGTRLTVL.

The chain joins TRBV7-2 to TRBJ1-2; D is unclear. CDR1 and CDR2 from the germline V gene are SGHTA and FQGNSA. The CDR3 is 13 amino acids. Trimming took 4 bases from V and 4 from J, leaving 10 bases between them. CDR3 DNA: TGTGCCAGCAGCTCTCCGACTATCTATGGCTACACCTTC. Its protein is CASSSPTIYGYTF.

The rearrangement joins TRBV6-5 to TRBJ1-5; possible D gene TRBD1, 5 bases. Germline CDR1 and CDR2: MNHEY and SVGAGI. Trimming pared 5 bases from V and 7 bases from J, leaving 12 bases between. The CDR3 consists of 13 residues. The CDR3 DNA reads as TGTGCCAGCAGTCGCAGGGAGGGGCAGCCCCAGCATTTT. Protein: CASSRREGQPQHF.